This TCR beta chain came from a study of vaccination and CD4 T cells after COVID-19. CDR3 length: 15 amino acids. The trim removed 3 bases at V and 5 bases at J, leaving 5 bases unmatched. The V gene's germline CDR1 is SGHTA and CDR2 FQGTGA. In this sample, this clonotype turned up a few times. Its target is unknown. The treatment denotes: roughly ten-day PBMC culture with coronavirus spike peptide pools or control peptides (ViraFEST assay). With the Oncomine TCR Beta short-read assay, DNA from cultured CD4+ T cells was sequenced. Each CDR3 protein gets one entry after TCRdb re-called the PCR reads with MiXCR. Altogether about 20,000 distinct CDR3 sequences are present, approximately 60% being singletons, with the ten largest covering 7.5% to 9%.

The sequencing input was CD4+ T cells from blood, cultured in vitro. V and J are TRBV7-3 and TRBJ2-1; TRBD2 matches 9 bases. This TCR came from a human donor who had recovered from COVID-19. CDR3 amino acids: CASSLGLAGNNEQFF. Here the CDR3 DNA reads TGTGCCAGCAGCTTGGGGCTAGCGGGAAACAATGAGCAGTTCTTC.